The 22 T cell receptor beta chains given below trace back to one sample, sequenced in a study of regulatory T cells in long-lasting Graves disease. Time point of the sample: newly diagnosed GD, antithyroid drugs for less than 3 months. PBMC-extracted RNA yielded the TCR library. Combining iRepertoire HTBI primers with Arm-PCR of CDR3 regions, the authors built TCR beta libraries. TCRdb analysed the multiplex PCR reads with MiXCR anew, one entry per CDR3 protein. The table records about 540,000 distinct CDR3 sequences, roughly 13% of them present only once. These data were likewise used in another study, on T cells in Graves' hyperthyroidism and ophthalmopathy.

The sample was peripheral blood mononuclear cells (PBMCs), taken at new diagnosis, from a patient treated with antithyroid drugs. Receptor source: a man aged 25 to 40 with Graves disease.

The chain uses TRBV6-1 and TRBJ2-7, with D tentatively TRBD1 or TRBD2 (5 bases each). The germline V and J ends were trimmed by 10 bases and 3 bases, with 13 bases remaining between them. Germline CDR1 reads MNHNS; CDR2 reads SASEGT. The CDR3 is 12 amino acids. CDR3 coding DNA: TGTGCCATCACGGGGCAGGGCTACGAGCAGTACTTC. Protein sequence: CAITGQGYEQYF.

The sample holds many counts of this clonotype. The chain recombines TRBV29-1 with TRBJ2-6, with D uncertain. CDR3 length: 16 residues. V was pared by 0 bases and J by 0 bases, with 9 bases between. Germline V gene sequence: CDR1 SQVTM, CDR2 ANQGSEA. CDR3 in amino acids: CSVEDLTSSGANVLTF. In nucleotides, the CDR3 is TGCAGCGTTGAAGATCTAACCAGCTCTGGGGCCAACGTCCTGACTTTC.

This sequence joins TRBV20-1 and TRBJ1-2; 8 nucleotides line up with TRBD1. Germline V gene lookup returns CDR1 DFQATT and CDR2 SNEGSKA (reference sequence). The J segment lost 5 bases and the V segment lost 3 bases, leaving 8 bases of the junction unmatched. This CDR3 is built from 14 residues. Written as DNA, the CDR3 is TGCAGTGCTAGCACGGGACAGGAGATTTATGGCTACACCTTC. Translation gives CSASTGQEIYGYTF.

This clonotype has ten or more counts. The chain has TRBV30 and TRBJ2-7, with D unclear. Trimming shortened V by 0 bases and J by 4 bases, and 4 bases separated the two germline ends. Per the germline V gene, CDR1 is GTSNPN and CDR2 is SVGIG (reference sequence). The CDR3 contains 11 residues. CDR3 residues: CAWSVKYEQYF. The CDR3 bases are TGTGCCTGGAGTGTTAAGTACGAGCAGTACTTC.

This clonotype showed up just a few times. J is TRBJ2-7 and V is TRBV6-1; D uncertain. Trimming stripped 4 bases from V and 0 bases from J, with 13 bases between. CDR3 length: 15 residues. CDR1 is MNHNS, CDR2 SASEGT, per germline. The CDR3 nucleotides read TGTGCCAGCAGTGGTAGGCTGGGAAGCTCCTACGAGCAGTACTTC. This sequence encodes CASSGRLGSSYEQYF.

This clonotype was seen ten or more times. This chain links TRBV29-1 with TRBJ2-3; 11 positions agree with TRBD2. Trimming at V came to 6 bases and at J to 6 bases, leaving 11 bases not matched to a gene. The CDR3 has 15 amino acids. CDR1 is SQVTM, CDR2 ANQGSEA, per germline. The CDR3: CSVSTTSGSTDTQYF. In DNA, the CDR3 is TGCAGCGTCTCTACCACTAGCGGGAGTACCGATACGCAGTATTTT.

The CDR3 protein is CASSILGTGNQPQHF. The CDR3 DNA reads TGTGCCAGTAGTATCTTGGGGACAGGTAATCAGCCCCAGCATTTT. The chain is built from TRBV19 and TRBJ1-5; TRBD1 matches at 8 bases. The CDR3 is 15 residues long. Germline V lookup: CDR1 LNHDA, CDR2 SQIVND (reference sequence). The V segment lost 3 bases and the J segment 4 bases; nucleotides outside the gene matches: 5. Full variable domain (rest looked up from reference TRBV19 and TRBJ1-5): DGGITQSPKYLFRKEGQNVTLSCEQNLNHDAMYWYRQDPGQGLRLIYYSQIVNDFQKGDIAEGYSVSREKKESFPLTVTSAQKNPTAFYLCASSILGTGNQPQHFGDGTRLSIL.

This clonotype was detected ten times or more. The rearrangement links TRBV12-3 or TRBV12-4 to TRBJ1-1, with 7 positions matching TRBD1. This CDR3 is 15 amino acids long. Trimming at V came to 7 bases and at J to 3 bases, leaving 11 bases not matched to a gene. CDR3 protein: CASKVSRGQDTEAFF. In nucleotides, the CDR3 is TGTGCCAGCAAGGTTTCGAGGGGGCAGGACACTGAAGCTTTCTTT.

The chain is built from TRBV11-3 and TRBJ2-2; D ambiguous. In germline, CDR1 is SGHNT, CDR2 YENEEA. The CDR3 has 14 amino acids. The V gene lost 2 bases and the J gene lost 3 bases, with 7 bases spanning the gap. The DNA for the CDR3 is TGTGCCAGCAGCTTATACAGCGACACCGGGGAGCTGTTTTTT. Its protein is CASSLYSDTGELFF.

This clonotype showed up many times. The chain couples TRBV5-1 to TRBJ2-3, with D hard to call. The CDR3 extends over 17 amino acids. V was clipped by 4 bases and J by 1 base, with 19 bases between them. Germline V CDR1 and CDR2: SGHRS, YFSETQ. Written as DNA, the CDR3 is TGCGCCAGCAGCCTCCGGGTACACTCTGTGGGCACAGATACGCAGTATTTT. This codes for CASSLRVHSVGTDTQYF.

Many counts were recorded for this clonotype. V usage is TRBV30 and J usage is TRBJ2-5; possibly TRBD1 or TRBD2 for D (5 bases each). The CDR3 has 15 residues. V lost 0 bases, J lost 9 bases, and 20 bases lay in between. The V gene's germline CDR1 is GTSNPN and CDR2 SVGIG (reference sequence). CDR3 bases: TGTGCCTGGAGTGTGGGGACCGGACACTCCTTGGCCCAGTACTTC. It translates to CAWSVGTGHSLAQYF.

This clonotype was counted many times. J is TRBJ2-1 and V is TRBV9, with 7 bases matching TRBD2. Germline V gene lookup returns CDR1 SGDLS and CDR2 YYNGEE. The CDR3 covers 15 residues. The trim removed 6 bases at V and 0 bases at J, leaving 6 bases unmatched. For the CDR3, the DNA is TGTGCCAGCACCCGGACTAGTTTCTCCTACAATGAGCAGTTCTTC. It is translated as CASTRTSFSYNEQFF.

This clonotype has only a few counts. The rearrangement links TRBV28 to TRBJ2-7, with D possibly TRBD2 on 5 matching bases. The CDR3 spans 15 residues. Germline V gene lookup returns CDR1 MDHEN and CDR2 SYDVKM. V was cut by 4 bases and J by 3 bases, with 16 bases left in between. The CDR3 is CASSSASLNLYEQYF. The CDR3 nucleotides are TGTGCCAGCAGTTCGGCTAGCTTAAACCTCTACGAGCAGTACTTC.

Many counts were recorded for this clonotype. The chain links TRBV20-1 to TRBJ2-7; the D gene could be TRBD1 or TRBD2 (5 bases each). CDR1 is DFQATT, CDR2 SNEGSKA, per germline (reference sequence). Trimming removed 6 bases from V and 5 bases from J, with 14 bases in between. The CDR3 loop spans 12 amino acids. DNA for the CDR3: TGCAGTGCAAAATCGAGGGGCCACGAGCAGTACTTC. The encoded protein is CSAKSRGHEQYF.

In the case of this clonotype: Only one base separates this from a far larger clonotype, so it likely reflects a read error. The conserved final phenylalanine or tryptophan is absent from the CDR3, which likely points to a read error. The gene calls are TRBV11-2 and TRBJ1-1, with D uncertain. Per germline, CDR1 SGHAT and CDR2 FQNNGV. V lost 3 bases and J 3 bases, leaving 8 bases between the germline ends. The CDR3 sequence is 13 residues long. The CDR3 nucleotides are TGTGCCAGCAGCTTTGAGGCACACACTGAAGCTTTCCTT. Its translation: CASSFEAHTEAFL.

A note on this clonotype: One junction end does not reproduce the germline sequence, and a read error may be involved. The chain employs TRBV5-1 and TRBJ1-4; TRBD1 agrees at 10 bases. Germline CDR1 SGHRS, CDR2 YFSETQ. The CDR3 is made up of 16 amino acids. The CDR3 spells CTSSLADRGRHEKLFF. CDR3 DNA: TGCACCAGCAGCTTGGCCGACAGGGGGCGTCATGAAAAACTGTTTTTT.

This clonotype turned up a few times. The chain has TRBV10-1 and TRBJ2-1; no clear D gene. Trimming took off 0 bases at V and 3 bases at J, with 6 bases between the two ends. The CDR3 totals 14 residues. Germline V gene data show CDR1 as WNHNN and CDR2 as SYGVQD (reference sequence). This CDR3 reads CASSESAGYNEQFF. Written as DNA, the CDR3 is TGCGCCAGCAGTGAGTCTGCCGGCTACAATGAGCAGTTCTTC.

This clonotype came up many times. The V call is TRBV20-1, the J call TRBJ2-3; D may be TRBD1 or TRBD2 (5 bases each). The CDR3 spans 12 residues. Germline V gene sequence: CDR1 DFQATT, CDR2 SNEGSKA (reference sequence). V lost 7 bases and J lost 3, with 11 bases in between. CDR3 residues: CSEGRRTDTQYF. CDR3 nucleotides: TGCAGTGAGGGACGGAGAACAGATACGCAGTATTTT.

This clonotype has more than one count but fewer than ten. V usage is TRBV11-2 and J usage is TRBJ2-3; no firm D call. From germline, CDR1 is SGHAT and CDR2 FQNNGV. V lost 7 bases to trimming and J lost 3 bases, with 14 bases between them. The CDR3 sequence is 14 residues long. CDR3 in amino acids: CASTPPGGTDTQYF. The CDR3 nucleotides are TGTGCCAGCACCCCACCGGGCGGAACAGATACGCAGTATTTT.

The genes are TRBV4-1 and TRBJ1-6; D gene uncertain. V lost 4 bases and J 7 bases, leaving 8 bases between the germline ends. Germline V CDR1 and CDR2: MGHRA, YSYEKL. The CDR3 totals 13 residues. CDR3: CASSLGLNSPLHF. CDR3 DNA sequence: TGCGCCAGCAGCCTAGGCCTCAATTCACCCCTCCACTTT.

This clonotype was detected a few times. V is TRBV14 and J is TRBJ2-2; 7 positions agree with TRBD1. CDR1 SGHDN and CDR2 FVKESK come from the germline V gene. The CDR3 loop spans 17 amino acids. With 1 base clipped from V and 5 bases from J, the junction kept 10 bases outside the gene matches. Written as DNA, the CDR3 is TGTGCCAGCAGCCAAGCTCACAGGGGCCTTGGGACCGGGGAGCTGTTTTTT. This sequence encodes CASSQAHRGLGTGELFF.

V and J are TRBV7-6 and TRBJ2-3; the D gene could be TRBD1 or TRBD2 (5 bases each). Between the trimmed V and J ends, which lost 5 bases and 4 bases, there was a span of 19 bases. The V gene's germline CDR1 is SGHVS and CDR2 FNYEAQ. The CDR3 consists of 16 residues. CDR3 coding DNA: TGTGCCAGCAGCCTACGGGACCCTCGGTCCCCAGATACGCAGTATTTT. Residues: CASSLRDPRSPDTQYF.